The clone carrying this TCR beta chain was seen more than once but under ten times. Its target is not known. This CDR3 region has 15 residues. Germline loops: CDR1 MNHEY, CDR2 SVGAGI. V was trimmed by 10 bases and J by 0 bases, leaving 15 bases between them. 13 Jbeta primers and 60 Vbeta primers were used for the PCR. The protocol was immunoSEQ multiplex PCR, while the TCRdb copy is restricted to in-frame clones and leaves out a portion. The sample has approximately 110,000 clones, around 75% seen once. This record belongs to a study of cytomegalovirus exposure and HLA in healthy donors. Overall study findings and caveats: A few chains linked to CMV were shown in vitro to be specific for CMV antigens. Some V segments, including TRBV6-2 and TRBV6-3, were excluded as indistinguishable. Analyses of presence/absence relied on an assumption of roughly uniform sequencing depth across donors. In a later analysis, compared with equally common non-associated chains, HLA-associated beta chains were more expanded.

Sample: PBMCs. The TCR originated in a man between 60 and 75 years old in good health and CMV-seropositive. The chain uses TRBV6-5 and TRBJ1-4; D uncertain. The CDR3 sequence: CAIQTEPTTNEKLFF. The CDR3 nucleotides are TGTGCCATCCAAACGGAGCCCACAACTAATGAAAAACTGTTTTTT.